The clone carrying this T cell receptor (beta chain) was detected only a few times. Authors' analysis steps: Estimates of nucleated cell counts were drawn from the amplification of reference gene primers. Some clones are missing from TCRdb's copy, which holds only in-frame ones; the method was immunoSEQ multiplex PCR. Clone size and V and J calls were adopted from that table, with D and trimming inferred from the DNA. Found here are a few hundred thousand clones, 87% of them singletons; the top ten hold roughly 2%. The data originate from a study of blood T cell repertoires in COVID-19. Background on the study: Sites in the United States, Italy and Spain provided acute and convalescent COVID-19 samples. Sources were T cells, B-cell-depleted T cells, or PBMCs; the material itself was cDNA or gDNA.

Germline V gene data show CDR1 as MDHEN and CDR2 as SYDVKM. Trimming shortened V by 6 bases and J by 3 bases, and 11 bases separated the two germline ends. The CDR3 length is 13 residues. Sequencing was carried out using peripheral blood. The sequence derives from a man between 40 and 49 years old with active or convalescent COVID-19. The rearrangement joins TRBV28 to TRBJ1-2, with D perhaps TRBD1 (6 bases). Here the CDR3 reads CASSPGGDYGYTF. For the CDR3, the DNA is TGTGCCAGCAGCCCTGGGGGCGACTATGGCTACACCTTC.